This T cell receptor beta chain stems from a study of identical twins. Study-level points and caveats: Sequences that were out-of-frame, alpha and twin-shared displayed an excess of low generation probability. The study found that models underestimated out-of-frame TCR alpha sharing in monozygotic twins. Cord blood beta clonotypes present at high abundance carried fewer insertions; no such pattern appeared in memory repertoires.

This clonotype came up many times. Its antigen remains unknown. It was template switching that added a universal primer site, and there were unique molecular identifiers on the cDNA. TCRdb passed the 5' RACE reads through MiXCR, listing each CDR3 protein once. This sample has around 530,000 distinct CDR3 sequences, with nearly 15% found just once. V gave up 6 bases and J gave up 4 bases, with 16 bases separating them. Germline CDR1 ENHRY, CDR2 SYGVKD. This CDR3 contains 14 residues. This sample also appeared in a second study, on yellow fever vaccine responses in identical twins.

The origin of this receptor is a woman younger than 35 in good health. Sequenced: CD4+ T cells sorted from blood. The chain is built from TRBV10-3 and TRBJ2-7; D is undetermined. This CDR3 reads CAIRRTAEGYEQYF. The DNA for the CDR3 is TGTGCCATCAGGAGGACGGCAGAAGGGTACGAGCAGTACTTC.